Many counts were recorded for the clone carrying this TCR beta chain. What was amplified from RNA transcripts were TCR beta CDR3 regions. With the HTBI primer set, the TCR CDR3 went through a first round of RT-PCR. TCRdb re-called the multiplex PCR reads through MiXCR, storing one row per CDR3 protein. The sample holds more than 450,000 distinct CDR3 sequences, around 13% seen once. This record comes from a study of T cells in Graves' hyperthyroidism and ophthalmopathy. V was trimmed by 4 bases and J by 3 bases, leaving 19 bases between them. The length of the CDR3 is 17 residues. This clonotype originated in a woman aged 35 to 49 with Graves' hyperthyroidism. The V gene is TRBV12-3 or TRBV12-4, the J gene TRBJ2-1, with TRBD1 as a possible D gene (6 bases). The sequenced sample was blood. The CDR3: CASSSRISGTHYNEQFF. The DNA of the CDR3 is TGTGCCAGCAGTTCTAGAATATCCGGGACACACTACAATGAGCAGTTCTTC.